The clone carrying this TCR beta chain has ten or more counts. This entry belongs to a study of T cells in Graves' hyperthyroidism and ophthalmopathy. V gave up 4 bases and J gave up 2 bases; unmatched junction bases: 8. Germline CDR1 is MGHRA and CDR2 is YSYEKL. The CDR3 is made up of 15 amino acids. Amplification of TCR beta CDR3 regions used RNA as the template. The HTBI primer set served for first-round RT-PCR of the TCR CDR3. MiXCR, run by TCRdb on the multiplex PCR reads, gives a single entry per CDR3 protein. The data contain hundreds of thousands of distinct CDR3 sequences, roughly 25% of them seen just once; the ten biggest clones take up about 11%. Exclusion criteria comprised uncontrolled infection, other autoimmune disease, pregnancy or lactation.

Input material: blood. J is TRBJ2-7 and V is TRBV4-1, with 7 bases fitting TRBD1. This TCR was recovered from a woman aged 25-40 years with Graves' ophthalmopathy. The DNA of the CDR3 is TGCGCCAGCAGCCGCGGACAGGACGACCCCTACGAGCAGTACTTC. This encodes CASSRGQDDPYEQYF.